A single count supports the clone carrying this TCR beta chain. The entry originates in a study of CD8 T cells in Susac syndrome. V gave up 0 bases and J gave up 7 bases; unmatched junction bases: 5. Germline-derived CDR1 and CDR2 are KGHSH and LQKENI. CDR3 length: 15 amino acids. Reverse transcription of about 0.45 to 1 ug RNA used random hexamers. Each CDR3 protein is one row after TCRdb ran MiXCR on the immunoSEQ multiplex PCR reads. The data contain about 280,000 distinct CDR3 sequences, roughly 84% of them seen just once; the ten biggest clones take up approximately 0.12%. The sequenced sample consisted of CD8+ T cells from PBMCs. The clonotype originates from a human donor with multiple sclerosis. This sequence joins TRBV18 and TRBJ2-7; 11 bases map to TRBD1. The CDR3 here is CASSPPGQGVWEQYF. As DNA, the CDR3 is TGTGCCAGCTCACCACCGGGACAGGGGGTATGGGAGCAGTACTTC. Combining the CDR3 with reference TRBV18 and TRBJ2-7 gives the whole variable domain NAGVMQNPRHLVRRRGQEARLRCSPMKGHSHVYWYRQLPEEGLKFMVYLQKENIIDESGMPKERFSAEFPKEGPSILRIQQVVRGDSAAYFCASSPPGQGVWEQYFGPGTRLTVT.